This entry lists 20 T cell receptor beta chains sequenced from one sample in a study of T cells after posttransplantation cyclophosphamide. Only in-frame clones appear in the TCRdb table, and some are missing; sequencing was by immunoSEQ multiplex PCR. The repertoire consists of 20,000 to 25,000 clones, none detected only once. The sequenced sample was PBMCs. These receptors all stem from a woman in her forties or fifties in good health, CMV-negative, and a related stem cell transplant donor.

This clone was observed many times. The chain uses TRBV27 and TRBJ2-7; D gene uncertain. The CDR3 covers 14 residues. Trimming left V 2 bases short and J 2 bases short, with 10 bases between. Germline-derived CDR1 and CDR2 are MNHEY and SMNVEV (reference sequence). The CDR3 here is CASSLVFRTYEQYF. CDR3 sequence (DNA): TGTGCCAGCAGTTTAGTTTTCAGGACCTACGAGCAGTACTTC.

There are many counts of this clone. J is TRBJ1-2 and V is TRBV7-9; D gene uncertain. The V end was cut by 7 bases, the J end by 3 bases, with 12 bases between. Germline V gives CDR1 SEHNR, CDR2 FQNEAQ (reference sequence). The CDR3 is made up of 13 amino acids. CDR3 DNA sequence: TGTGCCAGCAACTTGGGGAGGGACTATGGCTACACCTTC. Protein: CASNLGRDYGYTF. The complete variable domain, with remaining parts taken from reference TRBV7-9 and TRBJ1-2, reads DTGVSQNPRHKITKRGQNVTFRCDPISEHNRLYWYRQTLGQGPEFLTYFQNEAQLEKSRLLSDRFSAERPKGSFSTLEIQRTEQGDSAMYLCASNLGRDYGYTFGSGTRLTVV.

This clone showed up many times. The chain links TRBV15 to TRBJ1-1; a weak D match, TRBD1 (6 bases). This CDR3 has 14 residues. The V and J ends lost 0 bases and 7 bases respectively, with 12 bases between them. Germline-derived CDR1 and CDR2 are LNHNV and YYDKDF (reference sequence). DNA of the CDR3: TGTGCCACCAGCAGAGACAGGGGTAATATTGAAGCTTTCTTT. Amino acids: CATSRDRGNIEAFF.

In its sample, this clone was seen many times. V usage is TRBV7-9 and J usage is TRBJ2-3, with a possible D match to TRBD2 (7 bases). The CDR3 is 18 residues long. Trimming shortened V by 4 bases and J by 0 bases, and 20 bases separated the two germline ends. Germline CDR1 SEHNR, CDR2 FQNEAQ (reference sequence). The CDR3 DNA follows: TGTGCCAGCAGCTGGGGAGGGGGGGCCGGAACTAGCACAGATACGCAGTATTTT. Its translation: CASSWGGGAGTSTDTQYF.

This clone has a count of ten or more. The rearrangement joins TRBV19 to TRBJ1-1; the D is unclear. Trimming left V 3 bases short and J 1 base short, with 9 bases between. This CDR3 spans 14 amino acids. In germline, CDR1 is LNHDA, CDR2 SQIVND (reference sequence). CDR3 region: CASSIGVRNTEAFF. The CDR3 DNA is TGTGCCAGTAGTATCGGGGTGAGGAACACTGAAGCTTTCTTT.

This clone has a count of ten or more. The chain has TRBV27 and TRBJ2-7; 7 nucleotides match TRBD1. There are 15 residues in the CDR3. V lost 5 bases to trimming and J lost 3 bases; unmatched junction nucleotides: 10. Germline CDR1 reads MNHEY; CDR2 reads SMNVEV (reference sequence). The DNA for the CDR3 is TGTGCCAGCAGTCCGTTGGGACAGCTAAACTACGAGCAGTACTTC. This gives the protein CASSPLGQLNYEQYF.

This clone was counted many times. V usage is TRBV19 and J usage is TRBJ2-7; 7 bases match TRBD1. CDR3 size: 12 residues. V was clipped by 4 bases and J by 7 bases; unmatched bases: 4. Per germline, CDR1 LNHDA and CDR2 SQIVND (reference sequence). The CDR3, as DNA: TGTGCCAGTAGTAACAGGGGTGGTGAGCAGTACTTC. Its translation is CASSNRGGEQYF.

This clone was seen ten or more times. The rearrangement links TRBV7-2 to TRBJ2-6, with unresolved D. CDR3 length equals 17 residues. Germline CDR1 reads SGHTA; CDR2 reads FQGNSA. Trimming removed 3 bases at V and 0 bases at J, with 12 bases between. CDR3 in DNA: TGTGCCAGCAGCTTCGGAGCTCCTAGCTCTGGGGCCAACGTCCTGACTTTC. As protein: CASSFGAPSSGANVLTF.

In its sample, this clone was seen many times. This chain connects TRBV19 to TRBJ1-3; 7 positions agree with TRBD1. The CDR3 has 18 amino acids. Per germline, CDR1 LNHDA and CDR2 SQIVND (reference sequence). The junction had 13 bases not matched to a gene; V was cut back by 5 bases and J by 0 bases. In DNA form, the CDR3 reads TGTGCCAGTAGTCCCGGAGGGAGGACAGGAACCTCTGGAAACACCATATATTTT. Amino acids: CASSPGGRTGTSGNTIYF.

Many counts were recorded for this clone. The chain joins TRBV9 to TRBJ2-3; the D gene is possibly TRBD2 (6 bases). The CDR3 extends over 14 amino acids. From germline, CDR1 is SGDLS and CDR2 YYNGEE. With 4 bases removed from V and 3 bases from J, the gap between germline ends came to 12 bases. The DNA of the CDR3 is TGTGCCAGCAGCTGGACGGGGGAGACAGATACGCAGTATTTT. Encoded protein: CASSWTGETDTQYF.

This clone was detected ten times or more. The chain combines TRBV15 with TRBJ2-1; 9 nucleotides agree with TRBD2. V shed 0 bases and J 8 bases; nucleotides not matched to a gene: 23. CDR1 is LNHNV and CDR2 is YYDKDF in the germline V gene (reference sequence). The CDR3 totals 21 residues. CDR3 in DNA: TGTGCCACCAGCAGAGATTGGGGAAATGGGGCTAGCGGGAATTGGGGCGATGAGCAGTTCTTC. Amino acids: CATSRDWGNGASGNWGDEQFF.

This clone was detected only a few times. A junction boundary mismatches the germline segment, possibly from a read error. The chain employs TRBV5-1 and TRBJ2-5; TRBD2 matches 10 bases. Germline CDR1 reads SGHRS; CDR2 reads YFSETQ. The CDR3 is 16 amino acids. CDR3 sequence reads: CASSPSGRSSQEAQYF. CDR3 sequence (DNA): TGCGCCAGCAGCCCTAGCGGGAGATCATCCCAAGAGGCCCAGTACTTC.

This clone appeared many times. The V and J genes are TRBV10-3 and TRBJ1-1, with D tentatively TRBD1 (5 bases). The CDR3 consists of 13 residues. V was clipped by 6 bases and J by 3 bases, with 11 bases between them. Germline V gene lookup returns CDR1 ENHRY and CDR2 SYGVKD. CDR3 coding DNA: TGTGCCATCAGGAGACAGTGGGACACTGAAGCTTTCTTT. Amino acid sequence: CAIRRQWDTEAFF.

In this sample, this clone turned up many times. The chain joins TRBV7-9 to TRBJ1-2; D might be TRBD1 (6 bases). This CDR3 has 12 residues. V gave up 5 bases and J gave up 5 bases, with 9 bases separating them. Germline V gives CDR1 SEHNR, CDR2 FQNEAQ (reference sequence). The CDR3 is CASSPTGYGYTF. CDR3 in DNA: TGTGCCAGCAGCCCCACAGGGTATGGCTACACCTTC.

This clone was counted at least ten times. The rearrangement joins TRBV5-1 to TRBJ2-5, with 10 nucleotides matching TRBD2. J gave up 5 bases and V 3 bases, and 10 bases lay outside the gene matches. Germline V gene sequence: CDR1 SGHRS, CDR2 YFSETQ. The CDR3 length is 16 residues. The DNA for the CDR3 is TGCGCCAGCAGCTCTAGTATAGCGGGGGGTCAGGAGACCCAGTACTTC. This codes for CASSSSIAGGQETQYF. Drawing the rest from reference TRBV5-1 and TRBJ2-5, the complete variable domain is KAGVTQTPRYLIKTRGQQVTLSCSPISGHRSVSWYQQTPGQGLQFLFEYFSETQRNKGNFPGRFSGRQFSNSRSEMNVSTLELGDSALYLCASSSSIAGGQETQYFGPGTRLLVL.

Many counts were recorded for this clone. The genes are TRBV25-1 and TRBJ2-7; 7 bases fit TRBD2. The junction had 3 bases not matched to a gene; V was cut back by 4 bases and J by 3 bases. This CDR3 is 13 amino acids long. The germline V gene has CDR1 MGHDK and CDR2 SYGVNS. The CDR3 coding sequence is TGTGCCAGCAGTGGGCGGGAGAACTACGAGCAGTACTTC. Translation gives CASSGRENYEQYF.

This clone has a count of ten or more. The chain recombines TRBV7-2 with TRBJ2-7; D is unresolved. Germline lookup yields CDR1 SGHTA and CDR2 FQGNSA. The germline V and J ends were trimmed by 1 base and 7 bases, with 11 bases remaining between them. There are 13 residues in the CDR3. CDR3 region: CASSLDTGVEQYF. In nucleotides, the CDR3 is TGTGCCAGCAGCTTAGACACCGGAGTGGAGCAGTACTTC.

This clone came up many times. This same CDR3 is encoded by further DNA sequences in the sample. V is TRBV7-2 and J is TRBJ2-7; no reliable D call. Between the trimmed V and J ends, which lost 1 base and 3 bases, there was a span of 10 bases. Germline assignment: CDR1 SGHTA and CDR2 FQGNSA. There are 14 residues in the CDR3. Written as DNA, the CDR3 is TGTGCCAGCAGCTTAGGGCAGGCATACTACGAGCAGTACTTC. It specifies CASSLGQAYYEQYF.

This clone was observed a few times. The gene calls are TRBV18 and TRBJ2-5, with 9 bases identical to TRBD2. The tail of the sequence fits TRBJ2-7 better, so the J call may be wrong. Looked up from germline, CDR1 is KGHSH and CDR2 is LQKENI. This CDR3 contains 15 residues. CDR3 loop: CASSPPSGTSREQYF. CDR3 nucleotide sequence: TGTGCCAGCTCCCCGCCTTCCGGGACTAGCCGCGAGCAGTACTTC.

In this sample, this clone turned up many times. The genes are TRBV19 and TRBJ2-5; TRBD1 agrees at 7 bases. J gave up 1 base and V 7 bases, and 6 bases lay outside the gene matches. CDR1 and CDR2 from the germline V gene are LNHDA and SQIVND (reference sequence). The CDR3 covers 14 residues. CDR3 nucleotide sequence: TGTGCCAGTACCTCGACAGGGTCCCAAGAGACCCAGTACTTC. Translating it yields CASTSTGSQETQYF.